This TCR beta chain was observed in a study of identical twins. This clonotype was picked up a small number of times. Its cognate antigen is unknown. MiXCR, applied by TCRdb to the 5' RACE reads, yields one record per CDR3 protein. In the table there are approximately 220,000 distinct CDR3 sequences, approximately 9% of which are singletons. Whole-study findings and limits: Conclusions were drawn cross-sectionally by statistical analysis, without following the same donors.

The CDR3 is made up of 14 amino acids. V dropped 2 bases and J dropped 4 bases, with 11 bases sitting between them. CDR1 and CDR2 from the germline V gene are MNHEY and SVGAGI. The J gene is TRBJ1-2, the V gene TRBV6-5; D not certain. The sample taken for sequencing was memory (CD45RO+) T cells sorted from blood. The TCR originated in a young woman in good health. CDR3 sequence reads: CASSYTRDIYGYTF. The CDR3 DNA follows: TGTGCCAGCAGTTACACGCGGGATATCTATGGCTACACCTTC.